Sequencing of this T cell receptor (beta chain) was carried out in a study of shared clonotypes between healthy human individuals. Study-wide background: Sampling drew on donors who were a couple of women and a few men aged 18 to 49.

CD45RO-negative, CCR7-selected cells formed the naive CD8 fraction, which excluded terminally differentiated effector memory CD45RA+ cells. Libraries were prepared by immunoSEQ multiplex PCR; TCRdb keeps only in-frame clonotypes and omits some of them. The sample has roughly 2.1 million clones, about 92% seen once. The V gene end was trimmed by 2 bases and the J gene end by 5 bases; junction bases not matched to a gene: 13. The CDR3 runs to 18 residues. Germline assignment: CDR1 ENHRY and CDR2 SYGVKD. The gene calls are TRBV10-3 and TRBJ1-5; 9 bases are a match to TRBD1. The TCR originated in a man aged 18 to 30 in good health. Some clones in this sample may be carry-over from other donors' samples. The sample consisted of naive CD8+ T cells from PBMCs. This CDR3 is CAISEGRDREGTDQPQHF. CDR3 nucleotides: TGTGCCATCAGTGAGGGTCGGGACAGGGAGGGTACCGATCAGCCCCAGCATTTT.